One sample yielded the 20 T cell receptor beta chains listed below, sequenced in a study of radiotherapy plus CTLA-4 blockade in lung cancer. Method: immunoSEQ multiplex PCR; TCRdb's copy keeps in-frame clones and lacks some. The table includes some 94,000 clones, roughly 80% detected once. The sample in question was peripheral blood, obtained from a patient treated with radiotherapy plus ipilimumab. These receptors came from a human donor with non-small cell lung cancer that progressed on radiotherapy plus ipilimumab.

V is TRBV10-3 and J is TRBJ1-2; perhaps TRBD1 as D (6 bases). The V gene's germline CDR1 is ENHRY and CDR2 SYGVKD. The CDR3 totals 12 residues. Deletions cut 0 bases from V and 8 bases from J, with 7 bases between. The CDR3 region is CAISESGGGYTF. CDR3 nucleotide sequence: TGTGCCATCAGTGAGTCTGGGGGCGGCTACACCTTC.

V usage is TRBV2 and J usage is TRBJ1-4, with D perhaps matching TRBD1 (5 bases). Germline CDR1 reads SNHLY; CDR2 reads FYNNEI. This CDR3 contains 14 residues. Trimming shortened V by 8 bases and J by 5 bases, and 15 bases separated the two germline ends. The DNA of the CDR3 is TGTGCCAGCCAGACCGGGACGGAAAATGAAAAACTGTTTTTT. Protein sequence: CASQTGTENEKLFF.

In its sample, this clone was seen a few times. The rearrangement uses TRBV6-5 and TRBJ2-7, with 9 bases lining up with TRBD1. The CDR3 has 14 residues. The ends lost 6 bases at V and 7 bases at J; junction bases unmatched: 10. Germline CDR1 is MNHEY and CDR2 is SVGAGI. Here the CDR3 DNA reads TGTGCCAGCAGCCCAGGACAGGGGTCGTTTGAGCAGTACTTC. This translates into CASSPGQGSFEQYF.

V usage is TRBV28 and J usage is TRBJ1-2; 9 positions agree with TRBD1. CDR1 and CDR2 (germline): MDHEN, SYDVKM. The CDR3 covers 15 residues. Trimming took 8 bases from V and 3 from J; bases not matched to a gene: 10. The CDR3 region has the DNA TGTGCCAGCGCGCTGGGGACAGGGAGGGACTATGGCTACACCTTC. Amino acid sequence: CASALGTGRDYGYTF.

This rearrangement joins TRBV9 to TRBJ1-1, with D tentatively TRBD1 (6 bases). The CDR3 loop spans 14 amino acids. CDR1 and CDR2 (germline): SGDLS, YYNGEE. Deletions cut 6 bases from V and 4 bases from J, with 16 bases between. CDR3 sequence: CASTSGGRVTEAFF. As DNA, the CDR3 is TGTGCCAGCACATCCGGGGGGCGGGTCACTGAAGCTTTCTTT.

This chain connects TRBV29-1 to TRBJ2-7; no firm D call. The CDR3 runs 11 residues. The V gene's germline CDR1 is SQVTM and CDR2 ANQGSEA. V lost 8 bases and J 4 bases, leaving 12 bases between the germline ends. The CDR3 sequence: CSCYAIYEQYF. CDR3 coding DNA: TGCAGCTGTTATGCCATTTACGAGCAGTACTTC.

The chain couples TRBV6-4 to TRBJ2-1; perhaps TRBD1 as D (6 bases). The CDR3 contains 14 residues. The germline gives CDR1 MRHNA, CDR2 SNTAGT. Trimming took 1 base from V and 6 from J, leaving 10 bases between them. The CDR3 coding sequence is TGTGCCAGCAGTGACTGGGGGCGAAGCAATGAGCAGTTCTTC. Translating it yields CASSDWGRSNEQFF.

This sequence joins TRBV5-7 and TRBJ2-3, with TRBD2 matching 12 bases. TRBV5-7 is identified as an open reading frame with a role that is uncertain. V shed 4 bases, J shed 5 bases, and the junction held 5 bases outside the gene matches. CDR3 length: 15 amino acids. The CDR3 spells CASSVTSGRGDTQYF. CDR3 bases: TGTGCCAGCAGCGTGACTAGCGGGAGAGGAGATACGCAGTATTTT.

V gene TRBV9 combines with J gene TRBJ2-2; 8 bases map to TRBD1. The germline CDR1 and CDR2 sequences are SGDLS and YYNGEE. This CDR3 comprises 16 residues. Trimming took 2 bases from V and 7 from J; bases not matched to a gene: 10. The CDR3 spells CASSVLDRGSVGELFF. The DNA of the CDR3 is TGTGCCAGCAGCGTCCTTGACAGGGGATCGGTCGGGGAGCTGTTTTTT.

CDR3 loop: CASRLLASITDTQYF. Written as DNA, the CDR3 is TGCGCCAGCCGTCTTCTAGCCAGCATCACAGATACGCAGTATTTT. This chain links TRBV10-2 with TRBJ2-3; D perhaps matches TRBD2 (5 bases). CDR3 length: 15 residues. CDR1 is WSHSY and CDR2 is SAAADI in the germline V gene. V was trimmed by 8 bases and J by 2 bases, leaving 17 bases between them.

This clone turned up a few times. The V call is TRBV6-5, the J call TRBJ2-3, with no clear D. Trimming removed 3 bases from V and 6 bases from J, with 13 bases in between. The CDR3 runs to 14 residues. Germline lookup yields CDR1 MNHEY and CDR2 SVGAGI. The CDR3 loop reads CASSYGVGVDTQYF. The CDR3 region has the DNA TGTGCCAGCAGTTATGGGGTTGGTGTCGATACGCAGTATTTT.

The CDR3 DNA reads TGCGCCAGCAGCCCACTAGCGGGAGTTGCAGGAGATACGCAGTATTTT. Its translation is CASSPLAGVAGDTQYF. The chain carries TRBV10-2 and TRBJ2-3; 11 bases fit TRBD2. V dropped 6 bases and J dropped 5; count of bases not matched to a gene: 10. In germline, CDR1 is WSHSY, CDR2 SAAADI. The CDR3 sequence is 16 residues long.

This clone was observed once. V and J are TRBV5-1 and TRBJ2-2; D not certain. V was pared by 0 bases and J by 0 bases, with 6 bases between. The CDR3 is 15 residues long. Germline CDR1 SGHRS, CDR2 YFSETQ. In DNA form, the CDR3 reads TGCGCCAGCAGCTTGGCCATGACGAACACCGGGGAGCTGTTTTTT. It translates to CASSLAMTNTGELFF.

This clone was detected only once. The CDR3 protein is CASSSGAGETQYF. The CDR3 coding sequence is TGTGCCAGCAGTTCAGGGGCGGGGGAGACCCAGTACTTC. The chain combines TRBV6-1 with TRBJ2-5, with D perhaps being TRBD1 or TRBD2 (6 bases each). V was trimmed by 5 bases and J by 5 bases, leaving 12 bases between them. CDR3 size: 13 residues. Per the germline V gene, CDR1 is MNHNS and CDR2 is SASEGT.

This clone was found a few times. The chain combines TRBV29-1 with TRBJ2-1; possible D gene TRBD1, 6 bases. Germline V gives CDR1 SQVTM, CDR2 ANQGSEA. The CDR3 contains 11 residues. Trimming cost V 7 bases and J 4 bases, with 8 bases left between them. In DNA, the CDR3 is TGCAGCGGGACAGATTACAATGAGCAGTTCTTC. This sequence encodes CSGTDYNEQFF.

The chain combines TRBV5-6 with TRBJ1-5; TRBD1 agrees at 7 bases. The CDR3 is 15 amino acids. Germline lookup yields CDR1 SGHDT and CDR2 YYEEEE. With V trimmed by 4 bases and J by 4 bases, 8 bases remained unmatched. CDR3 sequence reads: CASSVQDRVNQPQHF. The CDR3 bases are TGTGCCAGCAGCGTGCAAGACAGGGTTAATCAGCCCCAGCATTTT.

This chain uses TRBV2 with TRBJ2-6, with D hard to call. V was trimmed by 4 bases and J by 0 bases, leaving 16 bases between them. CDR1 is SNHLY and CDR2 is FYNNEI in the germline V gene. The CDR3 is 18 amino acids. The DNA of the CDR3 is TGTGCCAGCAGTGTTTTATTCCGTCTCTCCTCTGGGGCCAACGTCCTGACTTTC. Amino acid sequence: CASSVLFRLSSGANVLTF.

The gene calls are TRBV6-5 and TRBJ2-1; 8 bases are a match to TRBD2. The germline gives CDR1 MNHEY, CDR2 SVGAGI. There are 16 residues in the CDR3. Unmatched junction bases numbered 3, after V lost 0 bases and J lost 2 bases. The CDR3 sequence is CASSYSAGGTYNEQFF. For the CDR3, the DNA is TGTGCCAGCAGTTACTCCGCGGGAGGTACCTACAATGAGCAGTTCTTC.

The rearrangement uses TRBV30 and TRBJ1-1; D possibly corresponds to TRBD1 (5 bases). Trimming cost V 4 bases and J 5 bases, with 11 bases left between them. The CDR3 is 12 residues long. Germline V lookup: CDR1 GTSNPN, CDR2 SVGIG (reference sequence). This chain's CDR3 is CAWIFGGTEAFF. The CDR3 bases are TGTGCCTGGATTTTCGGGGGGACTGAAGCTTTCTTT.

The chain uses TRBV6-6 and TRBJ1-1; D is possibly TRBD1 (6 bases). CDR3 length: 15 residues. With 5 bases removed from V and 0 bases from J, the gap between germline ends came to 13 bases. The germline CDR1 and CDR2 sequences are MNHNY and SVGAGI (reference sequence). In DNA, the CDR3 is TGTGCCAGCAGTACAGGACAGTCCATGAACACTGAAGCTTTCTTT. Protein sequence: CASSTGQSMNTEAFF.